This T cell receptor (beta chain) was retrieved from a study of identical twins (dated by TCRdb to 2015 to 2016). In terms of the full investigation: To test whether fetal clonotypes persist, this study deep-sequenced TCR alpha and beta repertoires from monozygotic twins, from unrelated adults of various ages, and from cord blood. To rule out contamination, replicate twin experiments were performed at different times with different library preparation protocols.

To note about this clonotype: There is no known antigen for this receptor. Per-nucleotide qualities are absent, and no much larger clonotype sits a single base away.

The library relied on 5' RACE. These reads were obtained on an Illumina HiSeq 2000. A universal primer binding site was introduced by template switching, and a unique molecular identifier was present in the final cDNA, enabling accurate counting of TCR cDNA molecules. Specific primers in the conserved constant-segment region were used to synthesize first-strand cDNA for the TCR alpha and beta chains. To control for contamination, every cDNA library was double barcoded, receiving both a SMART-Mk sample barcode and Illumina barcodes. TruSeq adapter sequences, together with Illumina sample barcodes, were added in two successive PCR steps. Sequencing of the TCR alpha and beta cDNA libraries was done on the Illumina HiSeq platform using custom primers. Regarding the original processing steps: MiGEC processed the raw reads to extract unique molecular identifiers, while MiXCR was used to determine the CDR3 positions. For each individual, recombination models were inferred using an EM algorithm with the repgenHMM and IGoR tools. Shared clonotype analysis was performed with the tcR package in R, normalizing sharing by the product of cloneset sizes. To study raw recombination free of thymic and clonal selection effects, out-of-frame nonproductive sequences were analyzed. TCRdb reanalyzed the raw reads on its own, using fastp at Q25 for trimming and MiXCR for clone calling, and kept in-frame beta chains. Identical CDR3 protein sequences are pooled into one entry, listed with their most common genes and DNA. It is TCRdb's table, rather than the study itself, that gives the V and J calls and clone size. For this sample there are a few hundred thousand distinct CDR3 sequences; roughly 9.9% appear just once. The ten largest clones add up to more than 2.5% of the sample.

Every donor in the study was a healthy Caucasian. The twin cohort consisted of three pairs of female monozygotic twins, all aged about 18 to 30 years. Peripheral blood mononuclear cells were used as the source from which RNA for TCR libraries was isolated. The investigation overall reported the following: Abundant cord blood beta clonotypes carried fewer insertions; young adult naive repertoires showed a weaker similar trend, while memory repertoires showed none. Excess twin sharing in beta out-of-frame sequences was weaker because fewer shared sequences lowered the signal-to-noise ratio. Because the same donors could not be followed over many years, the conclusions depended on cross-sectional statistical analysis. Out-of-frame TCR alpha sequences shared between twins showed an excess of low generation-probability sequences compared with coincidental sharing between unrelated individuals. Recombination models systematically underestimated out-of-frame TCR alpha sharing in monozygotic twins but agreed with sharing between unrelated individuals. Zero-insertion analyses could be partly confounded by invariant T cells such as MAIT and iNKT, though diverse VJ usage argued against such confounding for most clonotypes.

The CDR3 runs 14 amino acids, cysteine and phenylalanine included. The retained sequence is limited to the CDR3, 42 bases, with the frame set at the first base. The germline V gene encodes CDR1 ENHRY and CDR2 SYGVKD. V ends up 6 bases short and J 0 bases short, with an unmatched junction base count of 3. The same specimen was also included in a second study, on yellow fever vaccine responses in identical twins. As noted in the second study: The T cell response to vaccination in identical twins was reported by the authors to appear partly convergent and partly personalized. In the study, vaccine-responding T cell clones were precisely tracked in identical twins.

The origin of this receptor is a woman aged 18 to 35 in good health. The receptor chain draws on TRBV10-3 and TRBJ2-7; 9 central bases correspond to TRBD2. Sequencing used PBMCs. The DNA is as follows: TGTGCCATCAGGGGAGCGGGGGGCTCCTACGAGCAGTACTTC. Its amino acids are CAIRGAGGSYEQYF.